The TCR beta chain under discussion was sequenced for a study of T cells in Graves' hyperthyroidism and ophthalmopathy. Germline V gene lookup returns CDR1 MRHNA and CDR2 SNTAGT. CDR3 length: 15 residues. V dropped 4 bases and J dropped 4; count of bases not matched to a gene: 3. This clonotype was seen repeatedly, ten times or more. Antigen unknown. Broader study findings: Blood also carried most thyroid clonotypes expanded above 0.001. Ophthalmopathy was predicted by the model a median of about six months ahead of onset.

Patients between 18 and 65 years old had hyperthyroidism, newly diagnosed and lasting under 2 months. Diagnoses rested on clinical symptoms, serum thyroxine and TRAb, thyroid ultrasound and orbital computed tomography. Amplification yielded TCR beta CDR3 regions, with RNA transcripts as the source. The HTBI primer set served for first-round RT-PCR of the TCR CDR3. From the multiplex PCR reads, TCRdb called clonotypes with MiXCR, one entry per CDR3 protein. The sample holds roughly 180,000 distinct CDR3 sequences, about 15% seen once. This TCR was recovered from a woman between 45 and 60 years old with Graves' hyperthyroidism. The specimen was blood. The V gene is TRBV6-4, the J gene TRBJ2-1, with TRBD2 identical over 11 bases. CDR3 protein: CASSAGTSGYNEQFF. DNA for the CDR3: TGTGCCAGCAGTGCCGGGACTAGCGGATACAATGAGCAGTTCTTC.